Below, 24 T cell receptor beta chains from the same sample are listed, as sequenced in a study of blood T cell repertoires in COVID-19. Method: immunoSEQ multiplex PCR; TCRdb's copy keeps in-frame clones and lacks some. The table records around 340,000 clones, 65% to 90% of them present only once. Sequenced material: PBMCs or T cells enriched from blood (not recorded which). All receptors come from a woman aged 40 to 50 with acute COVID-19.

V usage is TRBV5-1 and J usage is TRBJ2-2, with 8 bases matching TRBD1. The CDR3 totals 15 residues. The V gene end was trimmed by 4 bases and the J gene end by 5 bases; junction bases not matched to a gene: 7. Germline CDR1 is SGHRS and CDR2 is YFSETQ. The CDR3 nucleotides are TGCGCCAGCAGCCCTCGGACAGGGCAGACCGGGGAGCTGTTTTTT. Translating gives CASSPRTGQTGELFF.

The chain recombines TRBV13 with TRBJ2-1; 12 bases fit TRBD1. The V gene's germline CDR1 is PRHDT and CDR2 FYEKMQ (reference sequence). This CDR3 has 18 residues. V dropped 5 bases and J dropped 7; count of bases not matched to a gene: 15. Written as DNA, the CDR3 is TGTGCCAGCAGCCTCTCAGTGGGACAGGGGGCAGTCGGGAATGAGCAGTTCTTC. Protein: CASSLSVGQGAVGNEQFF.

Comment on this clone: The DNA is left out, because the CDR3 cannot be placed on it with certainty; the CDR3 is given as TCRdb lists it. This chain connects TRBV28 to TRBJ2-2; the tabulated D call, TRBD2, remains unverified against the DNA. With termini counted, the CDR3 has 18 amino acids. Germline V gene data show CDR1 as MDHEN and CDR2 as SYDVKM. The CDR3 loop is CASLRALRRAGITGELFF.

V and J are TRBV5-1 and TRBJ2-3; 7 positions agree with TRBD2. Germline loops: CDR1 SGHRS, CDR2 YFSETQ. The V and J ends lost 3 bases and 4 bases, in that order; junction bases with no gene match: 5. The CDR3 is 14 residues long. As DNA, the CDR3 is TGCGCCAGCAGCTCAGGACTAGTGTCAGATACGCAGTATTTT. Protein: CASSSGLVSDTQYF.

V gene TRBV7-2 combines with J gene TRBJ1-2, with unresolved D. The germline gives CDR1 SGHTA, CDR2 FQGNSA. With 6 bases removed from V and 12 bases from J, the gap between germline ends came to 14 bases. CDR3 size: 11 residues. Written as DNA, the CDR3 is TGTGCCAGCAGGATCACGGGGTTTCACACCTTC. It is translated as CASRITGFHTF.

The CDR3 DNA sequence: TGTGCCAGCAGTCCGGGGGGCTGGTATGGCTACACCTTC. Its translation is CASSPGGWYGYTF. V is TRBV7-2 and J is TRBJ1-2, with a possible D match to TRBD1 (6 bases). The CDR3 spans 13 residues. Per germline, CDR1 SGHTA and CDR2 FQGNSA. Trimming removed 6 bases at V and 5 bases at J, with 13 bases between.

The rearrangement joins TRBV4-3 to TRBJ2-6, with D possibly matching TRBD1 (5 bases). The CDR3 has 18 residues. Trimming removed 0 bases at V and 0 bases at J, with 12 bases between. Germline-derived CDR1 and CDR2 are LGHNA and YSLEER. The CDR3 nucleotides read TGCGCCAGCAGCCAAGATCCCAGTGACAGCTCTGGGGCCAACGTCCTGACTTTC. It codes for CASSQDPSDSSGANVLTF.

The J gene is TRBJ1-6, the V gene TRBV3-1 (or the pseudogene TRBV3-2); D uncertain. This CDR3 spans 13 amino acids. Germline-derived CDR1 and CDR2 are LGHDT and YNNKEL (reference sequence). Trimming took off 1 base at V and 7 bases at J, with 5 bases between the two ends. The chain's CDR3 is CASSQGGNSPLHF. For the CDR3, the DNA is TGTGCCAGCAGCCAAGGCGGCAATTCACCCCTCCACTTT.

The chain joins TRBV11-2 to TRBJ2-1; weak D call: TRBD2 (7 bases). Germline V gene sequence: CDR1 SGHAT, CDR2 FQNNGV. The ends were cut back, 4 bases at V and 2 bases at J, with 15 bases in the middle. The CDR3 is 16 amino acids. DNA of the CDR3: TGTGCCAGCAGCTGGGGGAGGGGGGCTACCTACAATGAGCAGTTCTTC. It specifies CASSWGRGATYNEQFF. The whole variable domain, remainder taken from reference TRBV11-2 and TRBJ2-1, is EAGVAQSPRYKIIEKRQSVAFWCNPISGHATLYWYQQILGQGPKLLIQFQNNGVVDDSQLPKDRFSAERLKGVDSTLKIQPAKLEDSAVYLCASSWGRGATYNEQFFGPGTRLTVL.

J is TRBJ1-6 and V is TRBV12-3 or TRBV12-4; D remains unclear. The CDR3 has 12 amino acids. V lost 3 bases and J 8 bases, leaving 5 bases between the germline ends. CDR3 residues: CASSFGDSPLHF. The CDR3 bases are TGTGCCAGCAGTTTTGGAGATTCACCCCTCCACTTT.

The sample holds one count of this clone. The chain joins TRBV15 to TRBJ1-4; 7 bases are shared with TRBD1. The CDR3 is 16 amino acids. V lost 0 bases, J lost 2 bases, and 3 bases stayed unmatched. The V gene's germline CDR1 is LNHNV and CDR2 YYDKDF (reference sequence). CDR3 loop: CATSRDTTGTNEKLFF. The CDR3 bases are TGTGCCACCAGCAGAGATACGACAGGGACTAATGAAAAACTGTTTTTT.

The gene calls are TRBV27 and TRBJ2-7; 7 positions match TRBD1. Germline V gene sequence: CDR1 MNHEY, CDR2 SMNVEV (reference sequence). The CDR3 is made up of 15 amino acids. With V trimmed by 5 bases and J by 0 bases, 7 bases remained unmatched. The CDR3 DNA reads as TGTGCCAGCAGTAGAACCGGGACAGTCTCCTACGAGCAGTACTTC. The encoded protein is CASSRTGTVSYEQYF.

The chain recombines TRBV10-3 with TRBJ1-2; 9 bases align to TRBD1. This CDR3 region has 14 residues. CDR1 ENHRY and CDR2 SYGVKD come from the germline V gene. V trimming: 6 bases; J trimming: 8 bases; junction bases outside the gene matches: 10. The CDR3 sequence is CAIRKVQGAEGYTF. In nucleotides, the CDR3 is TGTGCCATCAGGAAGGTACAGGGGGCGGAGGGCTACACCTTC.

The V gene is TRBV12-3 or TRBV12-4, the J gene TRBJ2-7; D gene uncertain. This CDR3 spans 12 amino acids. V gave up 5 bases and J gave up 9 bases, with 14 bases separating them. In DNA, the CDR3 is TGTGCCAGCAGTCTGACGACCACGGGGCAGTACTTC. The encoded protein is CASSLTTTGQYF.

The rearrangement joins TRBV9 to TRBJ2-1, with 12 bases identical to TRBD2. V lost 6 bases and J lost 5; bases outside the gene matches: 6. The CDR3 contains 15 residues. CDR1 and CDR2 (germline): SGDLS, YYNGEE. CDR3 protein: CASNPSGGADNEQFF. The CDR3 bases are TGTGCCAGCAACCCTAGCGGGGGGGCGGACAATGAGCAGTTCTTC. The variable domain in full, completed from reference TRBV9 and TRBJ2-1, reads DSGVTQTPKHLITATGQRVTLRCSPRSGDLSVYWYQQSLDQGLQFLIQYYNGEERAKGNILERFSAQQFPDLHSELNLSSLELGDSALYFCASNPSGGADNEQFFGPGTRLTVL.

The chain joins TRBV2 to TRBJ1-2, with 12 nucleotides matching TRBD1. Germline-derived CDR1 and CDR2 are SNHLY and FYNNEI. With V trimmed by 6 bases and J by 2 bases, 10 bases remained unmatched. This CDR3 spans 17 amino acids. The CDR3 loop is CASSRGQGAEKNYGYTF. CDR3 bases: TGTGCCAGCAGCAGGGGACAGGGGGCTGAGAAAAACTATGGCTACACCTTC.

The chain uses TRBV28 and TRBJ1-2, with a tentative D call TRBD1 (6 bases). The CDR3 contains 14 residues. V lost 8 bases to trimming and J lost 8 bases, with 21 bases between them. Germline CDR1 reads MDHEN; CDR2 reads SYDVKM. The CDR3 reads CASLTLFQGIGYTF. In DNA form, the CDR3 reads TGTGCCAGCCTGACCCTTTTCCAGGGGATCGGCTACACCTTC.

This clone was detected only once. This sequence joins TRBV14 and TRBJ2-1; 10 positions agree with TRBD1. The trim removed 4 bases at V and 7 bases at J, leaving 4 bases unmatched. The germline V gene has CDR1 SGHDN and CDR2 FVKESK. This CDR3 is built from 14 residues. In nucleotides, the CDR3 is TGTGCCAGCAGCCGGACAGGGGGTTGGAATGAGCAGTTCTTC. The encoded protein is CASSRTGGWNEQFF.

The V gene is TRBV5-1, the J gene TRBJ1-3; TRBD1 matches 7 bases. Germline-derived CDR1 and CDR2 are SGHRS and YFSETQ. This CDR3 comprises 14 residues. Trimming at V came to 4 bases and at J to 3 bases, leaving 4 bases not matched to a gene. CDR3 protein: CASSTQGSGNTIYF. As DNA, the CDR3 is TGCGCCAGCAGCACACAGGGGAGTGGAAACACCATATATTTT. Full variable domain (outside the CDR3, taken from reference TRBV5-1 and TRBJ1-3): KAGVTQTPRYLIKTRGQQVTLSCSPISGHRSVSWYQQTPGQGLQFLFEYFSETQRNKGNFPGRFSGRQFSNSRSEMNVSTLELGDSALYLCASSTQGSGNTIYFGEGSWLTVV.

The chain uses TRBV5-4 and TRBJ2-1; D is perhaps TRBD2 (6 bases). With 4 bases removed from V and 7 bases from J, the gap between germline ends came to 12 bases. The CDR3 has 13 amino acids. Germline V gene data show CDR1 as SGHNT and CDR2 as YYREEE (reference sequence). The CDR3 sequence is CASSTTGVNEQFF. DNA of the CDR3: TGTGCCAGCAGCACAACGGGGGTGAATGAGCAGTTCTTC.

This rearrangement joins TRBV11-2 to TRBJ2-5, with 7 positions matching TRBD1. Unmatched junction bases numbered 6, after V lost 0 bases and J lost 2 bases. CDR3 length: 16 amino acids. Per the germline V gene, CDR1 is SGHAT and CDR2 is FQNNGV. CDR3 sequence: CASSLDSSGGQETQYF. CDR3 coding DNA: TGTGCCAGCAGCTTAGATTCGTCAGGGGGACAAGAGACCCAGTACTTC. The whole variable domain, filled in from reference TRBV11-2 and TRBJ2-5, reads EAGVAQSPRYKIIEKRQSVAFWCNPISGHATLYWYQQILGQGPKLLIQFQNNGVVDDSQLPKDRFSAERLKGVDSTLKIQPAKLEDSAVYLCASSLDSSGGQETQYFGPGTRLLVL.

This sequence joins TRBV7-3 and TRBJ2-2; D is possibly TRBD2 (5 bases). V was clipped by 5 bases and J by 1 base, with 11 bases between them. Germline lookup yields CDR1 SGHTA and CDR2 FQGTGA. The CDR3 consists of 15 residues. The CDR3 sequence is CASSPTSENTGELFF. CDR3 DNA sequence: TGTGCCAGCAGCCCAACTAGTGAGAACACCGGGGAGCTGTTTTTT.

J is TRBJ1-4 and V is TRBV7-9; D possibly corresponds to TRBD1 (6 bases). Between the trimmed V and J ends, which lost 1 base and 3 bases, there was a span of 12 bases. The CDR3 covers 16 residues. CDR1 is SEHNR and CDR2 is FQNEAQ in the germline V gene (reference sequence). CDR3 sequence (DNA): TGTGCCAGCAGCTTAGGGGCAGGGGAAGCTAATGAAAAACTGTTTTTT. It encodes CASSLGAGEANEKLFF.

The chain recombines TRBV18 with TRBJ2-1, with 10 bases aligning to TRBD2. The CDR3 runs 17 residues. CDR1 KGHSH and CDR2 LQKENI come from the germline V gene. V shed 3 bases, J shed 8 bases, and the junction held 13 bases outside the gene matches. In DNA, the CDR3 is TGTGCCAGCTCACCCTACCAGCTAGCGGGAGAAAGAGATGAGCAGTTCTTC. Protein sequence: CASSPYQLAGERDEQFF. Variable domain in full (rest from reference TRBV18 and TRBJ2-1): NAGVMQNPRHLVRRRGQEARLRCSPMKGHSHVYWYRQLPEEGLKFMVYLQKENIIDESGMPKERFSAEFPKEGPSILRIQQVVRGDSAAYFCASSPYQLAGERDEQFFGPGTRLTVL.